This TCR beta chain was retrieved from a study of blood T cell repertoires in COVID-19. Assay: immunoSEQ multiplex PCR; the TCRdb copy retains only in-frame clones and omits some. The profile shows under 250,000 clones, about four fifths of them singletons. The germline V gene encodes CDR1 KGHSH and CDR2 LQKENI. The V end was cut by 3 bases, the J end by 0 bases, with 14 bases between. There are 17 residues in the CDR3. The V and J genes are TRBV18 and TRBJ2-2; the D gene is possibly TRBD1 (6 bases). Sample: peripheral blood. This receptor was identified in a man between 50 and 59 years old with active or convalescent COVID-19. The CDR3 loop reads CASSPRQARTNTGELFF. The CDR3 DNA follows: TGTGCCAGCTCACCGCGACAGGCACGTACGAACACCGGGGAGCTGTTTTTT.